Below are 12 T cell receptor beta chains sequenced from a single sample in a study of T-cell reconstitution after alpha-beta-depleted transplantation in children. A library of TCRbeta sequences, prepared with unique molecular identifiers, was generated. Using its own MiXCR run on the PCR reads, TCRdb lists one record per CDR3 protein. The sample shows under 450,000 distinct CDR3 sequences, 15% to 20% of them seen only once. Here the sequenced sample was PBMCs, mostly from graft donor cells, taken 360 days after TCRalphabeta/CD19-depleted stem cell transplant. The receptors come from a boy younger than two who had a stem cell transplant for Wiskott-Aldrich syndrome, so the T cells may come from the graft donor.

V gene TRBV6-5 combines with J gene TRBJ2-3, with a tentative D call TRBD2 (6 bases). The germline CDR1 and CDR2 sequences are MNHEY and SVGAGI. The CDR3 covers 18 residues. The V gene lost 1 base and the J gene lost 2 bases, with 19 bases spanning the gap. CDR3 coding DNA: TGTGCCAGCAGTTACTTCCTCCCCCGCGGGGCCTACACAGATACGCAGTATTTT. It translates to CASSYFLPRGAYTDTQYF.

Only a few counts were recorded for this clonotype. CDR3 in amino acids: CASSQGRGYGYTF. The CDR3 region has the DNA TGCGCCAGCAGCCAAGGGCGAGGCTATGGCTACACCTTC. J is TRBJ1-2 and V is TRBV4-1; D remains ambiguous. The V gene lost 1 base and the J gene lost 4 bases, with 7 bases spanning the gap. The germline CDR1 and CDR2 sequences are MGHRA and YSYEKL. The CDR3 length is 13 residues.

This clonotype was observed a few times. This chain uses TRBV10-3 with TRBJ2-3; 12 bases fit TRBD2. The CDR3 is made up of 16 amino acids. J gave up 1 base and V 4 bases, and 3 bases lay outside the gene matches. In germline, CDR1 is ENHRY, CDR2 SYGVKD. CDR3 bases: TGTGCCATCAGTGGACGACTAGCGGGAGGCACAGATACGCAGTATTTT. This encodes CAISGRLAGGTDTQYF.

This chain joins TRBV2 and TRBJ2-3, with 8 bases matching TRBD2. With 1 base clipped from V and 4 bases from J, the junction kept 4 bases outside the gene matches. Per germline, CDR1 SNHLY and CDR2 FYNNEI. This CDR3 comprises 15 residues. The CDR3 spells CASSEVGLVADTQYF. In DNA form, the CDR3 reads TGTGCCAGCAGTGAAGTGGGACTAGTCGCAGATACGCAGTATTTT.

This clonotype came up a few times. The chain joins TRBV5-1 to TRBJ2-7; possible D gene TRBD1, 6 bases. The CDR3 consists of 17 residues. The germline V gene encodes CDR1 SGHRS and CDR2 YFSETQ. V lost 3 bases and J lost 0, with 19 bases in between. The CDR3 DNA sequence: TGCGCCAGCAGCTATTCTCTTTTTGACAGGTCCTCCTACGAGCAGTACTTC. This encodes CASSYSLFDRSSYEQYF.

The sample holds a few counts of this clonotype. The chain combines TRBV3-1 with TRBJ2-7, with TRBD2 matching over 10 bases. J was trimmed by 5 bases and V by 2 bases; bases with no gene match: 3. The CDR3 is made up of 14 amino acids. Per the germline V gene, CDR1 is LGHDT and CDR2 is YNNKEL (reference sequence). As DNA, the CDR3 is TGTGCCAGCAGCCAAAGACTAGCGGGTAACGAGCAGTACTTC. This gives the protein CASSQRLAGNEQYF.

J is TRBJ1-1 and V is TRBV5-1; no reliable D call. The V gene lost 1 base and the J gene lost 1 base, with 11 bases spanning the gap. The CDR3 has 15 amino acids. CDR1 and CDR2 from the germline V gene are SGHRS and YFSETQ. CDR3: CASSLLGQENTEAFF. The CDR3 DNA reads as TGCGCCAGCAGCTTGCTCGGTCAGGAGAACACTGAAGCTTTCTTT.

The CDR3 reads CASSSRAGGNTEAFF. The CDR3 DNA reads TGTGCCAGCAGCTCCAGGGCGGGTGGGAACACTGAAGCTTTCTTT. V is TRBV5-8 and J is TRBJ1-1, with D possibly matching TRBD1 (5 bases). The V gene lost 3 bases and the J gene lost 1 base, with 13 bases spanning the gap. The length of the CDR3 is 15 residues. In germline, CDR1 is SGHTS, CDR2 YDEGEE. The variable domain in full, with the rest retrieved from reference TRBV5-8 and TRBJ1-1, is EAGVTQSPTHLIKTRGQQATLRCSPISGHTSVYWYQQALGLGLQFLLWYDEGEERNRGNFPPRFSGRQFPNYSSELNVNALELEDSALYLCASSSRAGGNTEAFFGQGTRLTVV.

V and J are TRBV3-1 and TRBJ2-3, with 10 bases identical to TRBD1. The CDR3 totals 17 residues. The germline gives CDR1 LGHDT, CDR2 YNNKEL (reference sequence). The junction had 9 bases not matched to a gene; V was cut back by 3 bases and J by 3 bases. The CDR3 here is CASSQRGQGLKTDTQYF. The CDR3, as DNA: TGTGCCAGCAGCCAGCGGGGACAGGGGTTGAAGACAGATACGCAGTATTTT.

This clonotype was detected only a few times. The chain links TRBV6-1 to TRBJ1-6; D may be TRBD1 (6 bases). Trimming removed 7 bases at V and 10 bases at J, with 23 bases between. The CDR3 consists of 16 residues. Germline assignment: CDR1 MNHNS and CDR2 SASEGT. The CDR3 DNA reads as TGTGCCAGCACCTCGGACAGCGCCGCCGGTCGGTCACCCCTCCACTTT. Translating gives CASTSDSAAGRSPLHF.

This clonotype was observed a handful of times. The rearrangement uses TRBV10-3 and TRBJ2-7; 9 nucleotides align to TRBD1. Germline CDR1 and CDR2: ENHRY and SYGVKD. The CDR3 loop spans 14 amino acids. V lost 7 bases and J lost 4; bases outside the gene matches: 8. CDR3 residues: CAITPGQGGYEQYF. CDR3 bases: TGTGCCATCACCCCGGGACAGGGCGGGTACGAGCAGTACTTC.

Only a few counts were recorded for this clonotype. The gene calls are TRBV15 and TRBJ2-2; D unresolved. With 3 bases removed from V and 6 bases from J, the gap between germline ends came to 8 bases. Germline values: CDR1 LNHNV, CDR2 YYDKDF (reference sequence). This CDR3 has 13 residues. As DNA, the CDR3 is TGTGCCACCAGCAGGGCTCTCTCCGGGGAGCTGTTTTTT. It specifies CATSRALSGELFF. The full variable domain, completed using reference TRBV15 and TRBJ2-2, is DAMVIQNPRYQVTQFGKPVTLSCSQTLNHNVMYWYQQKSSQAPKLLFHYYDKDFNNEADTPDNFQSRRPNTSFCFLDIRSPGLGDTAMYLCATSRALSGELFFGEGSRLTVL.